This record looks at one T cell receptor (beta chain) sequence and its context. Its antigen is unknown. Sequencing used immunoSEQ multiplex PCR; TCRdb keeps in-frame clones, though not all of them. Found here are roughly 57,000 clones, 65% to 85% of them singletons; the top ten hold 25% to 30%. This entry belongs to a study of lymphopenia after photon versus proton radiotherapy. Study-level results: Proton therapy kept repertoires fairly stable, unlike photons, which gained effector/memory cells. A bigger post-nadir fall in TCR diversity correlated inversely with survival time in deceased patients. Survival link was tested only in deceased patients; proton benefit remains a possibility.

Germline V gene data show CDR1 as SEHNR and CDR2 as FQNEAQ (reference sequence). The CDR3 length is 15 residues. Trimming pared 5 bases from V and 0 bases from J, leaving 13 bases between. The specimen comprised peripheral blood, sampled from a patient treated with photon-based radiotherapy. This chain links TRBV7-9 with TRBJ1-1; D possibly corresponds to TRBD1 (5 bases). This clonotype originated in a man aged 50 to 59 with gastric cancer. In DNA, the CDR3 is TGTGCCAGCAGCCCGCGGCAGGGAATGAACACTGAAGCTTTCTTT. It translates to CASSPRQGMNTEAFF.